The rows below give T cell receptor beta chains drawn from one sample of a study of T cell repertoires in cytomegalovirus infection. Each CDR3 protein gets one entry after TCRdb re-called the reads with MiXCR. The table records about 310,000 distinct CDR3 sequences, 17% of them present only once. Source material: PBMCs. These receptors were taken from a human donor in good health (CMV status not recorded). Some clones in this sample may be carry-over from other donors' samples. Each CDR3 is given with its conserved first and last residue. D genes are given only for firm matches. Size is omitted from some rows. Given values are once, few, many or a class for expanded clones.

d_call: .; clone_size: few; v_call: TRBV10-3; j_call: TRBJ1-1; cdr3_nt: TGTGCCATCAGTGAGACCAGTGTTAGTCCCATGAACACTGAAGCTTTCTTT; cdr3_aa: CAISETSVSPMNTEAFF
d_call: .; clone_size: .; v_call: TRBV27; j_call: TRBJ1-1; cdr3_nt: TGTGCCAGCAGTTTAACTCAGGGTTTGAACACTGAAGCTTTCTTT; cdr3_aa: CASSLTQGLNTEAFF
d_call: .; clone_size: .; v_call: TRBV18; j_call: TRBJ1-1; cdr3_nt: TGTGCCAGCCGGTTCGAGGGATTATACACTGAAGCTTTCTTT; cdr3_aa: CASRFEGLYTEAFF
d_call: .; clone_size: .; v_call: TRBV12-3/TRBV12-4; j_call: TRBJ2-7; cdr3_nt: TGTGCCAGCAGTTTAGGGCGGGGACTCTCCTACGAGCAGTACTTC; cdr3_aa: CASSLGRGLSYEQYF
d_call: .; clone_size: .; v_call: TRBV7-9; j_call: TRBJ1-1; cdr3_nt: TGTGCCAGCAGCTTAGGTGCGGGCCCAAGGATGAACACTGAAGCTTTCTTT; cdr3_aa: CASSLGAGPRMNTEAFF
d_call: .; clone_size: many; v_call: TRBV12-3/TRBV12-4; j_call: TRBJ1-1; cdr3_nt: TGTGCCAGCACATGGACGGGGAGGACTGAAGCTTTCTTT; cdr3_aa: CASTWTGRTEAFF
d_call: .; clone_size: .; v_call: TRBV19; j_call: TRBJ2-6; cdr3_nt: TGTGCCAGTAGTATACCATTCGGGGGCGCCAACGTCCTGACTTTC; cdr3_aa: CASSIPFGGANVLTF
d_call: .; clone_size: many; v_call: TRBV2; j_call: TRBJ2-6; cdr3_nt: TGTGCCAGCACCCCCGAACTTGGGTCTGGGGCCAACGTCCTGACTTTC; cdr3_aa: CASTPELGSGANVLTF
d_call: TRBD2; clone_size: many; v_call: TRBV28; j_call: TRBJ2-5; cdr3_nt: TGTGCCAGCAACGAACGGGGGGGCGCGGGACAAGAGACCCAGTACTTC; cdr3_aa: CASNERGGAGQETQYF
d_call: .; clone_size: many; v_call: TRBV7-2; j_call: TRBJ2-7; cdr3_nt: TGTGCCAGCGGCGAGGGGGGGAAGAGCGTGGGGCAGTACTTC; cdr3_aa: CASGEGGKSVGQYF
d_call: .; clone_size: many; v_call: TRBV7-2; j_call: TRBJ2-7; cdr3_nt: TGTGCCAGCAGCTTCGGGGTTTCCTCCTACGAGCAGTACTTC; cdr3_aa: CASSFGVSSYEQYF
d_call: .; clone_size: many; v_call: TRBV7-9; j_call: TRBJ1-4; cdr3_nt: TGTGCCAGCAGCTTGGTTCCGGCTAATGAAAAACTGTTTTTT; cdr3_aa: CASSLVPANEKLFF
d_call: .; clone_size: many; v_call: TRBV28; j_call: TRBJ2-7; cdr3_nt: TGTGCCAGCAGTATGGGGGGCGGCTGGGAGTCCGAGCAGTACTTC; cdr3_aa: CASSMGGGWESEQYF
d_call: .; clone_size: few; v_call: TRBV5-1; j_call: TRBJ2-3; cdr3_nt: TGCGCCAGCAGCTTAACGTATACTAGCACAGATACGCAGTATTTT; cdr3_aa: CASSLTYTSTDTQYF
d_call: .; clone_size: many; v_call: TRBV7-2; j_call: TRBJ2-7; cdr3_nt: TGTGCCAGCAGCTTAGCCAGACCCTACGAGCAGTACTTC; cdr3_aa: CASSLARPYEQYF
d_call: .; clone_size: .; v_call: TRBV15; j_call: TRBJ2-3; cdr3_nt: TGTGCCACCGCCGGGTCTAGCACAGATACGCAGTATTTT; cdr3_aa: CATAGSSTDTQYF
d_call: .; clone_size: few; v_call: TRBV19; j_call: TRBJ2-3; cdr3_nt: TGTGCCAGTAGTTCTTCACCCCGGGGGCGCGGGACGCAGTATTTT; cdr3_aa: CASSSSPRGRGTQYF
d_call: TRBD2; clone_size: few; v_call: TRBV7-6; j_call: TRBJ2-3; cdr3_nt: TGTGCCAGCAGCACCCCCCCGACTAGCGGGGGGCTAACAGATACGCAGTATTTT; cdr3_aa: CASSTPPTSGGLTDTQYF
d_call: .; clone_size: few; v_call: TRBV28; j_call: TRBJ2-7; cdr3_nt: TGTGCCAGCAGCCTCTCGACACTTTCCTACGAGCAGTACTTC; cdr3_aa: CASSLSTLSYEQYF
d_call: TRBD2; clone_size: once; v_call: TRBV7-4; j_call: TRBJ2-6; cdr3_nt: TGTGCCAGCAGCTTATCCGGACTAGCGGGGCCCTCTGGGGCCAACGTCCTGACTTTC; cdr3_aa: CASSLSGLAGPSGANVLTF
d_call: TRBD2; clone_size: many; v_call: TRBV12-3/TRBV12-4; j_call: TRBJ2-5; cdr3_nt: TGTGCCAGCAGTTCTGGAGCTCTAGCGGGGCCAGAGACCCAGTACTTC; cdr3_aa: CASSSGALAGPETQYF
d_call: .; clone_size: .; v_call: TRBV5-8; j_call: TRBJ2-3; cdr3_nt: TGTGCCAGCAGCTTCGGCGGGCGCACAGATACGCAGTATTTT; cdr3_aa: CASSFGGRTDTQYF
d_call: TRBD1; clone_size: .; v_call: TRBV6-1; j_call: TRBJ1-2; cdr3_nt: TGTGCCAGCAGTCTCAGGACAGGCGCTAACTATGGCTACACCTTC; cdr3_aa: CASSLRTGANYGYTF
d_call: .; clone_size: many; v_call: TRBV20-1; j_call: TRBJ1-1; cdr3_nt: TGCAGTGCTAGAGATCCGAGAGCGGGGGGGAACACTGAAGCTTTCTTT; cdr3_aa: CSARDPRAGGNTEAFF
d_call: .; clone_size: .; v_call: TRBV7-9; j_call: TRBJ1-5; cdr3_nt: TGTGCCAGCAGCTTAGATGAGCAGCCCCAGCATTTT; cdr3_aa: CASSLDEQPQHF
d_call: TRBD1; clone_size: many; v_call: TRBV12-3/TRBV12-4; j_call: TRBJ1-5; cdr3_nt: TGTGCCAGCAGTCTACTTGACAGGGATCAGCCCCAGCATTTT; cdr3_aa: CASSLLDRDQPQHF
d_call: .; clone_size: .; v_call: TRBV6-2/TRBV6-3; j_call: TRBJ2-1; cdr3_nt: TGTGCCAGCAGGCTACCGCCAGGGTCCTACAATGAGCAGTTCTTC; cdr3_aa: CASRLPPGSYNEQFF
d_call: .; clone_size: many; v_call: TRBV7-2; j_call: TRBJ2-5; cdr3_nt: TGTGCCAGCAGCTTTACGACAGACCTCCAAGAGACCCAGTACTTC; cdr3_aa: CASSFTTDLQETQYF
d_call: .; clone_size: .; v_call: TRBV28; j_call: TRBJ1-5; cdr3_nt: TGTGCCAGCAGTTTAGGCAGGGTTGGTAATCAGCCCCAGCATTTT; cdr3_aa: CASSLGRVGNQPQHF
d_call: .; clone_size: .; v_call: TRBV5-4; j_call: TRBJ2-3; cdr3_nt: TGTGCCAGCAGCTTGGCGCACAGCAGGTCAGATACGCAGTATTTT; cdr3_aa: CASSLAHSRSDTQYF
d_call: .; clone_size: few; v_call: TRBV19; j_call: TRBJ1-2; cdr3_nt: TGTGCCAGTAATGATGGGGGCAGTGGCTACACCTTC; cdr3_aa: CASNDGGSGYTF
d_call: TRBD1; clone_size: few; v_call: TRBV10-3; j_call: TRBJ2-7; cdr3_nt: TGTGCCATCAGTGAAGACAGGGACGAGCAGTACTTC; cdr3_aa: CAISEDRDEQYF
d_call: .; clone_size: few; v_call: TRBV4-1; j_call: TRBJ1-4; cdr3_nt: TGCGCCAGCAGCCAAACCGGTACAGGGTCAACTGAAAAACTGTTTTTT; cdr3_aa: CASSQTGTGSTEKLFF
d_call: .; clone_size: .; v_call: TRBV7-6; j_call: TRBJ2-5; cdr3_nt: TGTGCCAGCAGCTTAGGACATTCGAAAGAGACCCAGTACTTC; cdr3_aa: CASSLGHSKETQYF
d_call: .; clone_size: many; v_call: TRBV24-1; j_call: TRBJ2-3; cdr3_nt: TGTGCCACCAGTGATGAAACAGGGTGGTTCACAGATACGCAGTATTTT; cdr3_aa: CATSDETGWFTDTQYF
d_call: TRBD1; clone_size: many; v_call: TRBV7-2; j_call: TRBJ1-5; cdr3_nt: TGTGCCAGCAGCTTAGACAGGGGGCGCATCAATCAGCCCCAGCATTTT; cdr3_aa: CASSLDRGRINQPQHF
d_call: .; clone_size: few; v_call: TRBV6-5; j_call: TRBJ2-2; cdr3_nt: TGTGCCAGCCGCGTAACAGTTAACACCGGGGAGCTGTTTTTT; cdr3_aa: CASRVTVNTGELFF
d_call: .; clone_size: many; v_call: TRBV6-1; j_call: TRBJ1-1; cdr3_nt: TGTGCCAGCAGTGAAATTCCGAGGGAAGCTTTCTTT; cdr3_aa: CASSEIPREAFF
d_call: TRBD1; clone_size: few; v_call: TRBV5-1; j_call: TRBJ2-6; cdr3_nt: TGCGCCAGCAGCTTTGTGGGACAGAGCTCTGGGGCCAACGTCCTGACTTTC; cdr3_aa: CASSFVGQSSGANVLTF
d_call: TRBD2; clone_size: .; v_call: TRBV4-2; j_call: TRBJ2-1; cdr3_nt: TGTGCCAGCAGCCAAGATTATCGGGGAGGGGAGCAGTTCTTC; cdr3_aa: CASSQDYRGGEQFF
d_call: TRBD2; clone_size: .; v_call: TRBV12-3/TRBV12-4; j_call: TRBJ2-1; cdr3_nt: TGTGCCAGCAGCGGGACAGGGACTAGCGGAAATGAGCAGTTCTTC; cdr3_aa: CASSGTGTSGNEQFF
d_call: TRBD1; clone_size: .; v_call: TRBV4-1; j_call: TRBJ1-4; cdr3_nt: TGCGCCAGCAGCCGAAGAGAGGGGGCAGGTGAAAAACTGTTTTTT; cdr3_aa: CASSRREGAGEKLFF
d_call: .; clone_size: few; v_call: TRBV4-2; j_call: TRBJ1-5; cdr3_nt: TGTGCCAGCAGCCAAGATCGCCAGAATCAGCCCCAGCATTTT; cdr3_aa: CASSQDRQNQPQHF